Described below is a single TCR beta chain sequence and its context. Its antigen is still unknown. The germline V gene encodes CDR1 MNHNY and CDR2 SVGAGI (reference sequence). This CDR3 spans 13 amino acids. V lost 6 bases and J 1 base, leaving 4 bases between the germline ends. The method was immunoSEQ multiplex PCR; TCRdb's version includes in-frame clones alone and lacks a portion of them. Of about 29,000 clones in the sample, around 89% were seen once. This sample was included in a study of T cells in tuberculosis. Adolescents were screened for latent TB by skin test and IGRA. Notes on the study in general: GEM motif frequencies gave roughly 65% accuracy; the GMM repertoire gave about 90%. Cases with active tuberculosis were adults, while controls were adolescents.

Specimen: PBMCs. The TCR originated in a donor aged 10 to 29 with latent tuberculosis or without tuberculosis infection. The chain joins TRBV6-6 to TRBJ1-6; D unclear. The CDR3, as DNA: TGTGCCAGCAGGGAGTCCTATAATTCACCCCTCCACTTT. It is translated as CASRESYNSPLHF.